The 25 T cell receptor beta chains in this list originate from one sample, sequenced in a study of blood T cell repertoires in COVID-19. Profiling relied on immunoSEQ multiplex PCR, and the TCRdb table lists in-frame clones only, not all of them. The table lists nearly 400,000 clones, about 90% of them singletons. Material for sequencing was PBMCs or T cells enriched from blood (not recorded which). The receptor set was obtained from a woman aged 30 to 39 who had recovered from COVID-19.

The chain combines TRBV12-3 or TRBV12-4 with TRBJ1-5, with D unresolved. This CDR3 has 13 amino acids. Trimming removed 4 bases at V and 8 bases at J, with 12 bases between. The CDR3 spells CASSSIAVEPQHF. CDR3 in DNA: TGTGCCAGCAGTTCGATTGCGGTCGAGCCCCAGCATTTT.

The chain recombines TRBV7-3 with TRBJ2-3; 8 bases line up with TRBD1. Losses at the gene ends were 5 bases for V and 4 bases for J; bases not matched to a gene: 5. The CDR3 runs to 14 residues. Germline CDR1 is SGHTA and CDR2 is FQGTGA. The CDR3 is CASSKDRAADTQYF. The CDR3 region has the DNA TGTGCCAGCAGCAAGGACAGGGCAGCAGATACGCAGTATTTT. Together with reference TRBV7-3 and TRBJ2-3, the CDR3 gives the full variable domain: GAGVSQTPSNKVTEKGKYVELRCDPISGHTALYWYRQSLGQGPEFLIYFQGTGAADDSGLPNDRFFAVRPEGSVSTLKIQRTERGDSAVYLCASSKDRAADTQYFGPGTRLTVL.

The sample holds many counts of this clone. The chain employs TRBV21-1 and TRBJ2-1; the listed D gene, TRBD2, was not tested against the DNA. TRBV21-1 is labeled a pseudogene. CDR3 length: 20 amino acids. The CDR3 DNA follows: TGTGCCAGCAGCAAAGCGATCGTCATAGCCATCAGAGCGATCTACAATGAGCAGTTCTTC. Its protein is CASSKAIVIAIRAIYNEQFF.

This clone was found once. The V gene is TRBV10-3, the J gene TRBJ1-1, with D possibly being TRBD1 (5 bases). Trimming removed 7 bases at V and 11 bases at J, with 17 bases between. The CDR3 spans 12 residues. Germline values: CDR1 ENHRY, CDR2 SYGVKD. DNA of the CDR3: TGTGCCATCAAACCTCTGCAGGGTAGCGCTTTCTTT. Protein: CAIKPLQGSAFF.

The V gene is TRBV2, the J gene TRBJ1-3, with D perhaps TRBD1 (6 bases). CDR3 size: 16 residues. Germline V CDR1 and CDR2: SNHLY, FYNNEI. Trimming removed 5 bases from V and 3 bases from J, with 17 bases in between. The DNA for the CDR3 is TGTGCCAGCAGTATTAGACAGGCTTCCATTGGAAACACCATATATTTT. This sequence encodes CASSIRQASIGNTIYF.

Written as DNA, the CDR3 is TGTGCCAGCAGCTCGCTCGACAGGGATCAGCCCCAGCATTTT. Encoded protein: CASSSLDRDQPQHF. This chain connects TRBV5-5 to TRBJ1-5, with 7 nucleotides matching TRBD1. Germline loops: CDR1 SGHKS, CDR2 YYEKEE (reference sequence). J lost 5 bases, V lost 3 bases, and 5 bases had no gene match. The CDR3 extends over 14 amino acids.

This chain uses TRBV12-5 with TRBJ2-4; possibly TRBD2 for D (5 bases). The ends were cut back, 5 bases at V and 0 bases at J, with 14 bases in the middle. The CDR3 is 16 amino acids. Germline loops: CDR1 LGHNT, CDR2 FRNRAP. Written as DNA, the CDR3 is TGTGCTAGTGGTCCGAACGACTATATAGCCAAAAACATTCAGTACTTC. It yields the protein CASGPNDYIAKNIQYF.

The chain links TRBV2 to TRBJ2-7, with D tentatively TRBD1 (7 bases). Germline V lookup: CDR1 SNHLY, CDR2 FYNNEI. The CDR3 consists of 15 residues. V shed 3 bases and J shed 1 base, with 13 bases lying between them. DNA for the CDR3: TGTGCCAGCAGTGAGCGGGACAGCTCATCCTACGAGCAGTACTTC. It encodes CASSERDSSSYEQYF.

This chain links TRBV5-1 with TRBJ2-7; possible D gene TRBD1, 5 bases. Germline lookup yields CDR1 SGHRS and CDR2 YFSETQ. V lost 4 bases and J lost 6, with 8 bases in between. CDR3 size: 11 residues. The CDR3: CASSIDSEQYF. CDR3 bases: TGCGCCAGCAGCATAGACAGCGAGCAGTACTTC.

V and J are TRBV30 and TRBJ1-4, with a possible D match to TRBD1 (6 bases). Germline V gene sequence: CDR1 GTSNPN, CDR2 SVGIG (reference sequence). The V end was cut by 0 bases, the J end by 7 bases, with 9 bases between. The CDR3 extends over 13 amino acids. In DNA, the CDR3 is TGTGCCTGGAGTGTGCAGGGGCGTGAAAAACTGTTTTTT. Translated: CAWSVQGREKLFF.

The chain has TRBV18 and TRBJ1-1; 8 nucleotides agree with TRBD1. Germline CDR1 reads KGHSH; CDR2 reads LQKENI. The CDR3 consists of 13 residues. V dropped 4 bases and J dropped 5; count of bases not matched to a gene: 3. The CDR3 nucleotides are TGTGCCAGCTCACTGGACAGGGTTACTGAAGCTTTCTTT. It translates to CASSLDRVTEAFF.

This clone appeared a single time. The rearrangement links TRBV7-8 to TRBJ1-6; D ambiguous. Per germline, CDR1 SGHVS and CDR2 FQNEAQ. The CDR3 is 14 residues long. Trimming cost V 1 base and J 7 bases, with 8 bases left between them. The CDR3 sequence is CASSLEQNNSPLHF. The CDR3 nucleotides read TGTGCCAGCAGCTTAGAACAGAACAATTCACCCCTCCACTTT. Full variable domain (missing parts from reference TRBV7-8 and TRBJ1-6): GAGVSQSPRYKVAKRGQDVALRCDPISGHVSLFWYQQALGQGPEFLTYFQNEAQLDKSGLPSDRFFAERPEGSVSTLKIQRTQQEDSAVYLCASSLEQNNSPLHFGNGTRLTVT.

The chain carries TRBV20-1 and TRBJ2-2; TRBD1 matches 8 bases. Germline assignment: CDR1 DFQATT and CDR2 SNEGSKA (reference sequence). The CDR3 has 11 residues. The junction had 2 bases not matched to a gene; V was cut back by 6 bases and J by 8 bases. CDR3: CSAQGAGELFF. Here the CDR3 DNA reads TGCAGTGCGCAGGGGGCTGGGGAGCTGTTTTTT.

The chain couples TRBV6-1 to TRBJ2-7; TRBD1 matches at 10 bases. This CDR3 has 17 amino acids. V trimming: 3 bases; J trimming: 2 bases; junction bases outside the gene matches: 10. CDR1 is MNHNS, CDR2 SASEGT, per germline. CDR3 DNA sequence: TGTGCCAGCAGTGAGGGGACAGGGGAAGGTCTTCCCTACGAGCAGTACTTC. Amino acids: CASSEGTGEGLPYEQYF.

The J gene is TRBJ2-5, the V gene TRBV30, with 10 bases matching TRBD2. In germline, CDR1 is GTSNPN, CDR2 SVGIG (reference sequence). V dropped 2 bases and J dropped 1; count of bases not matched to a gene: 1. The CDR3 spans 14 residues. CDR3 sequence: CAWSRTSGQETQYF. The CDR3 bases are TGTGCCTGGAGTCGGACTAGCGGCCAAGAGACCCAGTACTTC.

The chain joins TRBV7-6 to TRBJ2-7; TRBD2 agrees at 11 bases. CDR3 length equals 21 residues. Germline V gives CDR1 SGHVS, CDR2 FNYEAQ. V lost 0 bases, J lost 6 bases, and 22 bases stayed unmatched. The CDR3 coding sequence is TGTGCCAGCAGCTTAGCCCCACTTACTAGCGGGAGAGTAATTGAAGTTAGCGAGCAGTACTTC. Encoded protein: CASSLAPLTSGRVIEVSEQYF.

The rearrangement joins TRBV7-6 to TRBJ1-2; 10 nucleotides agree with TRBD1. The ends lost 5 bases at V and 8 bases at J; junction bases unmatched: 17. This CDR3 has 17 residues. In germline, CDR1 is SGHVS, CDR2 FNYEAQ. Here the CDR3 DNA reads TGTGCCAGCAGCCACCTCAGGACAGGGGGACTATTGCGCGGCTACACCTTC. Translation: CASSHLRTGGLLRGYTF. Complete variable domain (other parts from reference TRBV7-6 and TRBJ1-2): GAGVSQSPRYKVTKRGQDVALRCDPISGHVSLYWYRQALGQGPEFLTYFNYEAQQDKSGLPNDRFSAERPEGSISTLTIQRTEQRDSAMYRCASSHLRTGGLLRGYTFGSGTRLTVV.

This chain joins TRBV7-9 and TRBJ2-3; D perhaps matches TRBD2 (5 bases). The CDR3 is 12 residues long. Trimming removed 5 bases from V and 11 bases from J, with 14 bases in between. Germline assignment: CDR1 SEHNR and CDR2 FQNEAQ (reference sequence). The CDR3 loop reads CASSRGILVQYF. In DNA form, the CDR3 reads TGTGCCAGCAGCCGAGGGATACTCGTGCAGTATTTT. Together with reference TRBV7-9 and TRBJ2-3, the CDR3 gives the full variable domain: DTGVSQNPRHKITKRGQNVTFRCDPISEHNRLYWYRQTLGQGPEFLTYFQNEAQLEKSRLLSDRFSAERPKGSFSTLEIQRTEQGDSAMYLCASSRGILVQYFGPGTRLTVL.

The chain uses TRBV2 and TRBJ1-1; 8 bases line up with TRBD1. V was clipped by 3 bases and J by 0 bases; unmatched bases: 6. CDR1 is SNHLY, CDR2 FYNNEI, per germline. CDR3 length: 16 amino acids. This CDR3 is CASSEARGRVNTEAFF. CDR3 coding DNA: TGTGCCAGCAGTGAGGCCAGGGGGCGGGTGAACACTGAAGCTTTCTTT.

This clone was recorded once. The V and J genes are TRBV6-2 or TRBV6-3 and TRBJ1-5, with D perhaps matching TRBD1 (5 bases). The V end lost 5 bases, the J end lost 4 bases, and 12 bases lay between the germline ends. Germline CDR1 is MNHEY and CDR2 is SVGEGT. This CDR3 is built from 14 residues. As DNA, the CDR3 is TGTGCCAGCAGTGGGCTTGACAGAAATCAGCCCCAGCATTTT. It is translated as CASSGLDRNQPQHF.

The chain combines TRBV5-1 with TRBJ2-7; TRBD2 matches at 12 bases. This CDR3 spans 15 amino acids. The germline V gene encodes CDR1 SGHRS and CDR2 YFSETQ. With V trimmed by 4 bases and J by 5 bases, 7 bases remained unmatched. CDR3 protein: CASSLGGLAGHEQYF. The CDR3 DNA follows: TGCGCCAGCAGCCTGGGGGGACTAGCGGGTCACGAGCAGTACTTC.

The V gene is TRBV19, the J gene TRBJ2-3, with 9 nucleotides matching TRBD2. The CDR3 contains 16 residues. Germline lookup yields CDR1 LNHDA and CDR2 SQIVND (reference sequence). The V segment lost 3 bases and the J segment 4 bases; nucleotides outside the gene matches: 8. The CDR3 region is CASSMAGGRAPDTQYF. In DNA form, the CDR3 reads TGTGCCAGTAGTATGGCCGGCGGGAGGGCCCCAGATACGCAGTATTTT.

This chain links TRBV18 with TRBJ1-2; 9 positions match TRBD1. The germline V gene encodes CDR1 KGHSH and CDR2 LQKENI. V lost 5 bases and J lost 5; bases outside the gene matches: 3. The length of the CDR3 is 13 residues. The CDR3, as DNA: TGTGCCAGCTCAGAACAGGGGGCTTATGGCTACACCTTC. This sequence encodes CASSEQGAYGYTF.

This chain uses TRBV11-2 with TRBJ2-7; TRBD2 aligns across 12 bases. J was trimmed by 1 base and V by 5 bases; bases with no gene match: 3. CDR1 and CDR2 from the germline V gene are SGHAT and FQNNGV. The CDR3 loop spans 15 amino acids. CDR3 in amino acids: CASSLLAGGSYEQYF. The DNA for the CDR3 is TGTGCCAGCAGCCTACTAGCGGGAGGTTCCTACGAGCAGTACTTC.

This sequence joins TRBV4-2 and TRBJ1-5; D gene unclear. The CDR3 has 12 residues. V lost 5 bases and J lost 4, with 6 bases in between. Per the germline V gene, CDR1 is LGHNA and CDR2 is YNFKEQ. Here the CDR3 reads CASSARNQPQHF. The CDR3, as DNA: TGTGCCAGCAGCGCGAGAAATCAGCCCCAGCATTTT.